One sample yielded the 13 T cell receptor beta chains listed below, sequenced in a study of a mutant IDH1 vaccine in newly diagnosed glioma. Regarding time point: week 23, last vaccination. The vaccine gave 300 ug of a 20-mer mutant IDH1 peptide subcutaneously per dose. Using immunoSEQ multiplex PCR, the repertoire was profiled, and TCRdb retains in-frame clones only, with some absent. The data contain around 56,000 clones, approximately 78% of them seen just once; the ten biggest clones take up approximately 7.6%. These receptors have no identified antigens. Specimen: PBMCs, collected from a glioma patient whose treatment included an IDH1 peptide vaccine. The receptors originated from a woman in her thirties or forties with glioma. Some clones in this sample may be carry-over from other donors' samples.

The rearrangement joins TRBV11-2 to TRBJ2-5, with 8 bases aligning to TRBD2. The CDR3 runs to 14 residues. Germline CDR1 is SGHAT and CDR2 is FQNNGV. J lost 2 bases, V lost 5 bases, and 4 bases had no gene match. The DNA of the CDR3 is TGTGCCAGCAGCAAGGGGACTAGACAAGAGACCCAGTACTTC. Translated, it gives CASSKGTRQETQYF.

The chain couples TRBV7-9 to TRBJ1-3; perhaps TRBD1 as D (5 bases). The germline gives CDR1 SEHNR, CDR2 FQNEAQ (reference sequence). V was pared by 5 bases and J by 2 bases, with 16 bases between. The CDR3 loop spans 16 amino acids. The chain's CDR3 is CASSPGAAVPGNTIYF. For the CDR3, the DNA is TGTGCCAGCAGCCCCGGGGCAGCGGTTCCTGGAAACACCATATATTTT.

The sample holds one count of this clone. The chain recombines TRBV30 with TRBJ1-5; TRBD1 aligns across 8 bases. CDR1 is GTSNPN and CDR2 is SVGIG in the germline V gene (reference sequence). V lost 4 bases, J lost 2 bases, and 4 bases stayed unmatched. The length of the CDR3 is 14 residues. The CDR3 region is CAWTLGQGNQPQHF. The CDR3 DNA follows: TGTGCCTGGACTCTGGGACAGGGCAATCAGCCCCAGCATTTT.

The V call is TRBV7-6, the J call TRBJ2-2; D may be TRBD1 or TRBD2 (5 bases each). The CDR3 has 19 amino acids. The V and J ends lost 5 bases and 2 bases respectively, with 24 bases between them. The V gene's germline CDR1 is SGHVS and CDR2 FNYEAQ. CDR3 region: CASSLVRDGVGLNTGELFF. CDR3 in DNA: TGTGCCAGCAGCCTGGTCCGGGACGGAGTAGGCCTAAACACCGGGGAGCTGTTTTTT.

Comment on this clone: One end of the junction is discordant with germline, which a read error may explain. The CDR3 loop reads CASSLSLQGSEQYF. In DNA form, the CDR3 reads TGTGCTAGCAGCTTATCCCTCCAGGGGTCCGAGCAGTACTTC. The V gene is TRBV7-7, the J gene TRBJ2-7; maybe TRBD1 (6 bases). Germline V gives CDR1 SSHAT, CDR2 FNYEAQ (reference sequence). The CDR3 totals 14 residues. The full variable domain, rest sourced from reference TRBV7-7 and TRBJ2-7, is GAGVSQSPRYKVTKRGQDVTLRCDPISSHATLYWYQQALGQGPEFLTYFNYEAQPDKSGLPSDRFSAERPEGSISTLTIQRTEQRDSAMYRCASSLSLQGSEQYFGPGTRLTVT.

The chain carries TRBV5-1 and TRBJ2-1; D unresolved. The V and J ends lost 1 base and 5 bases respectively, with 10 bases between them. This CDR3 contains 14 residues. Germline V lookup: CDR1 SGHRS, CDR2 YFSETQ. The DNA for the CDR3 is TGCGCCAGCAGCTTGACTCAGAAAGACAATGAGCAGTTCTTC. Protein: CASSLTQKDNEQFF.

The rearrangement joins TRBV18 to TRBJ1-1; 9 bases map to TRBD1. The CDR3 has 14 residues. The germline V gene encodes CDR1 KGHSH and CDR2 LQKENI. After removal of 4 bases from V and 4 bases from J, the junction contained 4 bases not matched to a gene. CDR3 bases: TGTGCCAGCTCACTGACAGGGGGGGGCACTGAAGCTTTCTTT. It yields the protein CASSLTGGGTEAFF.

The rearrangement uses TRBV5-6 and TRBJ1-2; tentative D call: TRBD1 (6 bases). The CDR3 totals 15 residues. Germline CDR1 reads SGHDT; CDR2 reads YYEEEE. Trimming pared 4 bases from V and 4 bases from J, leaving 17 bases between. CDR3 sequence reads: CASSPRGASSYGYTF. The CDR3 region has the DNA TGTGCCAGCAGCCCGCGGGGGGCCTCCAGCTATGGCTACACCTTC.

This clone was seen a handful of times. The CDR3 ends on some other residue instead of the conserved phenylalanine or tryptophan, so this is likely a read error. The DNA is left out, because the CDR3 cannot be placed on it with certainty; the CDR3 is given as TCRdb lists it. The chain joins TRBV4-3 to TRBJ1-1. CDR1 and CDR2 from the germline V gene are LGHNA and YSLEER. Termini included, the CDR3 measures 14 amino acids. The CDR3 here is CASSQAHYLKRSFL.

The chain has TRBV7-8 and TRBJ1-2, with a possible D match to TRBD1 (5 bases). Between the trimmed V and J ends, which lost 1 base and 4 bases, there was a span of 7 bases. CDR1 SGHVS and CDR2 FQNEAQ come from the germline V gene. The CDR3 is made up of 13 amino acids. The DNA for the CDR3 is TGTGCCAGCAGCTTAGAACAGGTCTATGGCTACACCTTC. Encoded protein: CASSLEQVYGYTF.

The V gene is TRBV11-2, the J gene TRBJ1-2; no definite D call. Germline V gives CDR1 SGHAT, CDR2 FQNNGV. Between the trimmed V and J ends, which lost 6 bases and 7 bases, there was a span of 15 bases. This CDR3 has 13 amino acids. CDR3 in DNA: TGTGCCAGCAGACGCGACCGGAGCGGTGGCTACACCTTC. Protein: CASRRDRSGGYTF.

This rearrangement joins TRBV10-2 to TRBJ2-3, with 7 nucleotides matching TRBD2. V trimming: 2 bases; J trimming: 3 bases; junction bases outside the gene matches: 8. The CDR3 loop spans 16 amino acids. Germline V CDR1 and CDR2: WSHSY, SAAADI. The CDR3 DNA reads TGCGCCAGCAGTGAGGGGCGGGGGAGGAGGACAGATACGCAGTATTTT. It translates to CASSEGRGRRTDTQYF.

The V call is TRBV19, the J call TRBJ1-6; D is uncertain. The CDR3 has 12 residues. Germline-derived CDR1 and CDR2 are LNHDA and SQIVND (reference sequence). The ends were cut back, 7 bases at V and 4 bases at J, with 5 bases in the middle. CDR3 DNA: TGTGCCAGTAAACAGTATAATTCACCCCTCCACTTT. It yields the protein CASKQYNSPLHF.